The T cell receptor beta chain under discussion was sequenced for a study of CD8+CD57+ T cells in acquired aplastic anemia. Study at large: The study obtained an average of around 2.9 ug of DNA from sorted CD4+ and CD8+ cells.

It was patients with CD8+CD57+ cell expansion by flow cytometry who were chosen for sequencing. This clonotype showed up many times. Genomic DNA was employed as the template in profiling TCR beta VDJ and CDR3. A single record per CDR3 protein comes from TCRdb applying MiXCR to the reads. The data show around 130,000 distinct CDR3 sequences, with about 50% seen just once and about 31% held by the top ten. The CDR3 runs 15 residues. Trimming took 8 bases from V and 4 from J; bases not matched to a gene: 13. Germline values: CDR1 SEHNR, CDR2 FQNEAQ (reference sequence). Input material: sorted CD4+, CD8+, or CD8+CD57+ T cells (not recorded which) from PBMCs. This chain uses TRBV7-9 with TRBJ2-7; 8 nucleotides match TRBD1. This TCR was recovered from a human donor with aplastic anemia. CDR3 sequence: CASPPPDRVLYEQYF. In nucleotides, the CDR3 is TGTGCCAGCCCTCCTCCGGACAGGGTGCTGTACGAGCAGTACTTC.